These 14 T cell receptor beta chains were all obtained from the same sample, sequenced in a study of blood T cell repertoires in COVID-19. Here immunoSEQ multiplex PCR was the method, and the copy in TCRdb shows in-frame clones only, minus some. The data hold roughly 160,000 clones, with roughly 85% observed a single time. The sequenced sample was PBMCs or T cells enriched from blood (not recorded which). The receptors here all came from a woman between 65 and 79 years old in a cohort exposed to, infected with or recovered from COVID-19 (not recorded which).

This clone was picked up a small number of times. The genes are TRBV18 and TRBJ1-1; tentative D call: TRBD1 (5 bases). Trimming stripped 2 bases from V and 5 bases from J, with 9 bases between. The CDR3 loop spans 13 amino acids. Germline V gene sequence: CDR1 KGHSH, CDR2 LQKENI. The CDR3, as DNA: TGTGCCAGCTCACCAAGGGGAGGGACTGAAGCTTTCTTT. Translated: CASSPRGGTEAFF. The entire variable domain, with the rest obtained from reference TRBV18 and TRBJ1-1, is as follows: NAGVMQNPRHLVRRRGQEARLRCSPMKGHSHVYWYRQLPEEGLKFMVYLQKENIIDESGMPKERFSAEFPKEGPSILRIQQVVRGDSAAYFCASSPRGGTEAFFGQGTRLTVV.

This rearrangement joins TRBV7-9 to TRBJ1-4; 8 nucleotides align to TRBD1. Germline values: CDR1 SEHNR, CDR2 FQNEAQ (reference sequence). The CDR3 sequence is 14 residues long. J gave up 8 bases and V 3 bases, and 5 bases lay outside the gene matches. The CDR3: CASSFQGAREKLFF. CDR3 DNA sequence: TGTGCCAGCAGCTTCCAGGGGGCGCGGGAAAAACTGTTTTTT. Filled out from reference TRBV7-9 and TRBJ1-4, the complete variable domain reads DTGVSQNPRHKITKRGQNVTFRCDPISEHNRLYWYRQTLGQGPEFLTYFQNEAQLEKSRLLSDRFSAERPKGSFSTLEIQRTEQGDSAMYLCASSFQGAREKLFFGSGTQLSVL.

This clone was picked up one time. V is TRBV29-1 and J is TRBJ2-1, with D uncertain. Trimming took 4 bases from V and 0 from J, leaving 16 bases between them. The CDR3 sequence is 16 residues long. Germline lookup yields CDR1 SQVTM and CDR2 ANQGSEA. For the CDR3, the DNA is TGCAGCGTTGTTGGCGGAGCTACCAGCTCCTACAATGAGCAGTTCTTC. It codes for CSVVGGATSSYNEQFF.

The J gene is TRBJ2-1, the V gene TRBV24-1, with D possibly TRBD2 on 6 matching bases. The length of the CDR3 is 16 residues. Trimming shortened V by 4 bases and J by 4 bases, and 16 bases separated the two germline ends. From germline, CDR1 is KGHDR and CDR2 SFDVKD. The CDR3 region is CATSDIGREGYNEQFF. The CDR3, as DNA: TGTGCCACCAGTGACATCGGGAGAGAGGGATACAATGAGCAGTTCTTC.

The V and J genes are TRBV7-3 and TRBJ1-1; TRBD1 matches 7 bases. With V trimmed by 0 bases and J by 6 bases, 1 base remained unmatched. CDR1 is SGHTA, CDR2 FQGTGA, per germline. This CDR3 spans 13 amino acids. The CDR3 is CASSLTGGAEAFF. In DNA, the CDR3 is TGTGCCAGCAGCTTAACAGGGGGCGCTGAAGCTTTCTTT.

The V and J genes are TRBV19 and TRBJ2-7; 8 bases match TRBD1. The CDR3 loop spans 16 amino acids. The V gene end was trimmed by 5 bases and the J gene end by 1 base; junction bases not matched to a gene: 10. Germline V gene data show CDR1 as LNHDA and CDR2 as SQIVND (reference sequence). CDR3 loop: CASSPDRVSGSYEQYF. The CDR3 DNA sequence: TGTGCCAGTAGTCCGGACAGGGTTTCAGGGTCCTACGAGCAGTACTTC.

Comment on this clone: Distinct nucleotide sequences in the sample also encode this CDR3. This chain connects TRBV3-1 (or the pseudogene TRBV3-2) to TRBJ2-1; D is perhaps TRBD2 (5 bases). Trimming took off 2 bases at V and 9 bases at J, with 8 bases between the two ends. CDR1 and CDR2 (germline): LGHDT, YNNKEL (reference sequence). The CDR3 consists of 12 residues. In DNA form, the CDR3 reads TGTGCCAGCAGCCAATCGGCGGGTGAGCAGTTCTTC. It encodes CASSQSAGEQFF.

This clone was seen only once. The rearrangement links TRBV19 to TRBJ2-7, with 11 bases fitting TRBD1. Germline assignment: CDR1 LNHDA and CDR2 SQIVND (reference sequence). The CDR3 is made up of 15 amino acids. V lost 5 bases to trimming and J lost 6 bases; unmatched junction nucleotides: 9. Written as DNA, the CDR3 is TGTGCCAGTAGTGTTGGCGGGGACAGGGGGGGCGAGCAGTACTTC. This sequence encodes CASSVGGDRGGEQYF.

This chain's CDR3 is CASSRGGSFTF. As DNA, the CDR3 is TGTGCCAGCAGTCGTGGAGGATCGTTCACCTTC. The chain joins TRBV2 to TRBJ1-2; no reliable D call. V lost 5 bases to trimming and J lost 13 bases, with 14 bases between them. This CDR3 has 11 amino acids. The germline gives CDR1 SNHLY, CDR2 FYNNEI.

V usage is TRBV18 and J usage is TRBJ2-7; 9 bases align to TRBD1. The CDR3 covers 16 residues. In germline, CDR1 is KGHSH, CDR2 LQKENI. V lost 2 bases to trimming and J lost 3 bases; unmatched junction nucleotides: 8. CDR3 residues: CASSPSTGTGRYEQYF. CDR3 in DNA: TGTGCCAGCTCACCAAGTACAGGGACAGGGCGCTACGAGCAGTACTTC.

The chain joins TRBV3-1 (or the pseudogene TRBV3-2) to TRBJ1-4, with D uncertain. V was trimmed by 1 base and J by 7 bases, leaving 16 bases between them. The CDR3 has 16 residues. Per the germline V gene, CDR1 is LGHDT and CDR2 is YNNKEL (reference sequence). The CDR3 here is CASSQGGVVQGEKLFF. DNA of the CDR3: TGTGCCAGCAGCCAAGGCGGGGTCGTACAAGGTGAAAAACTGTTTTTT.

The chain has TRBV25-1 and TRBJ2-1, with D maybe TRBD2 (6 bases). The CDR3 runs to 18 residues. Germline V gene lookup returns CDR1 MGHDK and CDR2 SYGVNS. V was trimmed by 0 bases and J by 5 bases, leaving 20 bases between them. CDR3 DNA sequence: TGTGCCAGCAGTGAATATTTGAGCGTACTAGCTGCGGACAATGAGCAGTTCTTC. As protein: CASSEYLSVLAADNEQFF.

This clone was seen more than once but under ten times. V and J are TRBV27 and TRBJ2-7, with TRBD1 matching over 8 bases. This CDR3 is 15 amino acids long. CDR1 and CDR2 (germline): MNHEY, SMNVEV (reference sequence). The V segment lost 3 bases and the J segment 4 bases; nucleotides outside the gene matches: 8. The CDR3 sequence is CASSFTGQGAYEQYF. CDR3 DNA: TGTGCCAGCAGTTTTACTGGACAGGGCGCGTACGAGCAGTACTTC.

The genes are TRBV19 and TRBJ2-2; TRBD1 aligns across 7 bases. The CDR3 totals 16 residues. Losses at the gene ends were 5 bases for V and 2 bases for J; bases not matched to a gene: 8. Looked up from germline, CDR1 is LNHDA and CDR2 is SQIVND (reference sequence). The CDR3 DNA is TGTGCCAGTAGTTTTTCGGGACAGATTAACACCGGGGAGCTGTTTTTT. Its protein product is CASSFSGQINTGELFF.